The 3 T cell receptor beta chains below were found in one sample sequenced in a study of cytomegalovirus exposure and HLA in healthy donors. PCR amplification relied on 60 Vbeta primers (plus 13 Jbeta primers). Assay used: immunoSEQ multiplex PCR; TCRdb lists only in-frame clones, some missing. The data contain tens of thousands of clones, over 70% of them singletons. Material for sequencing was PBMCs. These TCRs come from a middle-aged man in good health and CMV-seropositive.

This clone occurred a few times. V is TRBV29-1 and J is TRBJ1-1; 7 bases fit TRBD1. Germline V gene lookup returns CDR1 SQVTM and CDR2 ANQGSEA. V was pared by 7 bases and J by 1 base, with 9 bases of the junction left unmatched. This CDR3 has 14 residues. The CDR3 protein is CSALEGAGNTEAFF. The CDR3 DNA reads as TGCAGCGCTTTAGAGGGGGCTGGGAACACTGAAGCTTTCTTT.

With respect to this clone: This same CDR3 is encoded by further DNA sequences in the sample. The V call is TRBV29-1, the J call TRBJ2-7; 7 bases line up with TRBD1. This CDR3 spans 14 amino acids. The V gene end was trimmed by 3 bases and the J gene end by 3 bases; junction bases not matched to a gene: 8. Germline CDR1 SQVTM, CDR2 ANQGSEA. CDR3 coding DNA: TGCAGCGTTGAGAGGACAGGACCCATCTACGAGCAGTACTTC. Translated: CSVERTGPIYEQYF.

The chain couples TRBV6-6 to TRBJ1-5, with 10 bases matching TRBD1. The V and J ends lost 7 bases and 2 bases, in that order; junction bases with no gene match: 5. CDR1 and CDR2 (germline): MNHNY, SVGAGI (reference sequence). The CDR3 is 15 residues long. The CDR3 DNA sequence: TGTGCCAGCACGACAGGGGGCGGTGGCAATCAGCCCCAGCATTTT. The encoded protein is CASTTGGGGNQPQHF.